This T cell receptor beta chain was sequenced in a study of blood T cell repertoires in COVID-19. Sequenced by immunoSEQ multiplex PCR; TCRdb stores in-frame clones only, minus some. Of 30,000 to 35,000 clones listed, 88% were seen once; the top ten hold roughly 8.2%. This CDR3 is 18 amino acids long. The germline V and J ends were trimmed by 5 bases and 10 bases, with 28 bases remaining between them. Germline lookup yields CDR1 SGHRS and CDR2 YFSETQ. The Seattle site enrolled patients during active infection and followed them longitudinally. This chain links TRBV5-1 with TRBJ1-6; D is uncertain. The sequence derives from a man aged 55 to 70 with COVID-19, enrolled during active disease. The sequencing input was peripheral blood. The CDR3 reads CASRLVVEPGDFLSPLHF. DNA of the CDR3: TGCGCCAGCAGACTCGTGGTAGAGCCCGGGGATTTTTTGTCACCCCTCCACTTT.